The rows below give T cell receptor beta chains drawn from one sample of a study of CD8+CD57+ T cells in acquired aplastic anemia. In TCRdb, the reads were re-called with MiXCR into one record per CDR3 protein. The table includes more than 250,000 distinct CDR3 sequences, approximately 56% detected once. The sample taken for sequencing was sorted CD4+, CD8+, or CD8+CD57+ T cells (not recorded which) from PBMCs. All receptors derive from a human donor with severe aplastic anemia or a healthy control (not recorded which). Each CDR3 is given with its conserved first and last residue. The D gene is left open where the match is weak. Size tells how often a clone was seen (once, few, many) or the class of an expanded clone, and some rows leave it out.

CDR3 length,J gene,V gene,clone size,D gene,CDR3 protein,CDR3 DNA
15,TRBJ2-5,TRBV7-7,NA,TRBD2,CASSFVAGDQETQYF,TGTGCCAGCAGCTTTGTAGCGGGGGACCAAGAGACCCAGTACTTC
12,TRBJ2-7,TRBV20-1,NA,NA,CSASPEAHEQYF,TGCAGTGCTAGCCCCGAGGCCCACGAGCAGTACTTC
15,TRBJ2-1,TRBV11-2,many,NA,CASSLGGGALGEQFF,TGTGCCAGCAGCTTAGGGGGGGGGGCTCTGGGTGAGCAGTTCTTC
14,TRBJ1-1,TRBV7-9,NA,NA,CASKKDHWNTEAFF,TGTGCCAGCAAAAAGGATCATTGGAACACTGAAGCTTTCTTT
14,TRBJ2-1,TRBV7-9,NA,NA,CASKDGGAGNEQFF,TGTGCCAGCAAAGACGGAGGCGCAGGCAATGAGCAGTTCTTC
14,TRBJ2-1,TRBV11-2,many,NA,CATTLARLGNEQFF,TGTGCCACCACCCTAGCGCGGCTGGGCAATGAGCAGTTCTTC
15,TRBJ2-1,TRBV24-1,NA,NA,CATSDPRDDYNEQFF,TGTGCCACCAGTGATCCCCGTGACGATTACAATGAGCAGTTCTTC
15,TRBJ2-3,TRBV25-1,NA,NA,CASSESRGSTDTQYF,TGTGCCAGCAGTGAATCGCGGGGTAGCACAGATACGCAGTATTTT
15,TRBJ1-3,TRBV7-6,few,NA,CASSSRSDGRNTIYF,TGTGCCAGCAGCTCCCGGTCTGACGGTCGGAACACCATATATTTT
14,TRBJ1-2,TRBV5-1,NA,NA,CASSSGAEDYGYTF,TGCGCCAGCAGCTCCGGGGCCGAAGACTATGGCTACACCTTC
14,TRBJ1-6,TRBV24-1,NA,NA,CATSDTGSMDALHF,TGTGCCACCAGTGATACTGGCAGCATGGATGCCCTCCACTTT
14,TRBJ2-1,TRBV7-8,NA,TRBD1,CASSQGQGANEQFF,TGTGCCAGCAGCCAGGGACAGGGGGCCAATGAGCAGTTCTTC
16,TRBJ1-5,TRBV27,NA,NA,CASSLTSGARGQPQHF,TGTGCCAGCAGTTTAACCTCAGGGGCCCGGGGTCAGCCCCAGCATTTT
15,TRBJ2-5,TRBV5-1,NA,NA,CASSLGALGHETQYF,TGCGCCAGCAGCTTGGGGGCCCTGGGCCACGAGACCCAGTACTTC
10,TRBJ1-1,TRBV6-1,many,NA,CASSPPEAFF,TGTGCCAGCAGTCCACCTGAAGCTTTCTTT
14,TRBJ2-5,TRBV7-2,NA,NA,CASSPSMPQETQYF,TGTGCCAGCAGCCCCTCTATGCCACAAGAGACCCAGTACTTC